Listed below are T cell receptor beta chains from one sample, sequenced in a study of cytomegalovirus exposure and HLA in healthy donors. The table came from immunoSEQ multiplex PCR; TCRdb's copy has only in-frame clones and leaves some out. The sample has approximately 140,000 clones. Sequences were obtained from PBMCs. Every receptor here comes from a woman aged 18-29 years in good health and CMV-seronegative. CDR3s leave out the opening cysteine and the closing phenylalanine or tryptophan. A D gene is named only where the DNA matches it firmly.

-,TRBV6-1,ASSEGRGGYTYEQY
TRBD2,TRBV4-2,ASSHPTSGSSYNEQF
-,TRBV12-5,ASGLERARNTEAF
-,TRBV6-1,ASSLQDNSNQPQH
-,TRBV6-5,ASSYSSAGKETQY
TRBD1,TRBV7-3,ASSATGVGQPQH
-,TRBV6-5,ASSLLGGRGYT
TRBD1,TRBV19,ASSMGFRDRFNEQF
TRBD1,TRBV19,ASSRDRVVSSSGNTIY
TRBD2,TRBV7-2,ASSFHLSGSNEQF
-,TRBV9,ASSPRGGANQPQH
TRBD1,TRBV6-6,ASRQGEWTQY
TRBD2,TRBV7-8,ASSPGLAGGPEETQY
TRBD2,TRBV4-3,ASSQRGTSGSVSYNEQF
-,TRBV7-9,ASSLGTGYQPQH
-,TRBV9,ASSRQAATNEKLF
-,TRBV29-1,SVVIQGGGNQPQH
-,TRBV11-2,ASSANTGVTSEAF
TRBD1,TRBV30,AWSPWGQGTRQPQH
-,TRBV19,ASSGTLYGYT
-,TRBV9,ASSLQGTGELF
TRBD2,TRBV7-3,ASSFSGSWNEQF
TRBD1,TRBV4-1,ASSQDRGTGGFQPQH
-,TRBV6-6,ASSYPFGQDNTEAF
TRBD1,TRBV30,AWSTGQGNEKLF
TRBD1,TRBV28,ASRTGGDYGYT
-,TRBV7-9,ASSPKHAGTDTQY
-,TRBV6-5,ASSSIGGTTYNEQF
TRBD2,TRBV10-3,AIRKAGESDEQY
-,TRBV5-6,ASSLFNTGELF
TRBD1,TRBV9,ASSTRNRGGLGYT
TRBD1,TRBV5-1,ASSPRTGGLYGYT
TRBD2,TRBV11-3,ASSLETSGTSKNIQY
TRBD1,TRBV5-1,ASRRTGQETQY
-,TRBV30,ASERGEWTYGYT
TRBD2,TRBV5-4,ASSSGSPAGVRETQY
TRBD2,TRBV6-5,ASSYEGGSPDTQY
TRBD2,TRBV5-1,ASSLDGRVTDTQY
-,TRBV27,ASSLSDGVAEAF
TRBD2,TRBV15,ATSRDGAGVYEQY
TRBD1,TRBV2,ASQGQTNEKLF